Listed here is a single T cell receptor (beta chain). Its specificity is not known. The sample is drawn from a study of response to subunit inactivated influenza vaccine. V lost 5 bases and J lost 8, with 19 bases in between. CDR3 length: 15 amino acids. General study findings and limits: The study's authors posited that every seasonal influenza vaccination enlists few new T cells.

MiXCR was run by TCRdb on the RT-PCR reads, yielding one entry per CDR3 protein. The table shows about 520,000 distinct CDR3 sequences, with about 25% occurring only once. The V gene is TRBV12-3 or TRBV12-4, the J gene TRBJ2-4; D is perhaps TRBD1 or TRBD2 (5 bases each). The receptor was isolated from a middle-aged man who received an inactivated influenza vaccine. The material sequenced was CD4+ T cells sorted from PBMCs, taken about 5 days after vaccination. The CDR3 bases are TGTGCCAGCAGTCCCCGGGACGGCTCCTTTGACATTCAGTACTTC. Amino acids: CASSPRDGSFDIQYF.